This T cell receptor beta chain was recorded in a study of T-cell reconstitution after alpha-beta-depleted transplantation in children. V was trimmed by 5 bases and J by 6 bases, leaving 13 bases between them. This CDR3 comprises 13 residues. Per germline, CDR1 SEHNR and CDR2 FQNEAQ (reference sequence). This clonotype appeared a few times. Unique molecular identifiers were incorporated into the prepared TCRbeta library. TCRdb reprocessed the PCR reads with MiXCR, giving one entry per CDR3 protein. The sample consists of about 110,000 distinct CDR3 sequences, about 6% of them appearing once. The sample consisted of PBMCs, mostly from graft donor cells, taken 360 days after TCRalphabeta/CD19-depleted stem cell transplant. This sequence joins TRBV7-9 and TRBJ2-5; D might be TRBD1 (5 bases). This sequence was found in a male patient under 10 years old who had a stem cell transplant for acute lymphoblastic leukemia, so the T cells may come from the graft donor. Here the CDR3 DNA reads TGTGCCAGCAGCCTCCCCTTGGACAAGACCCAGTACTTC. Its protein product is CASSLPLDKTQYF.